The next 9 T cell receptor beta chains were all read from a single sample in a study of blood T cells in healthy people across ages. A second PCR, run for roughly 7 to 12 cycles, used a sample-barcoded 5' primer plus a J-beta primer mix. TCRdb reanalysed the 5' RACE reads using MiXCR and keeps one entry per CDR3 protein. The sample has roughly 650,000 distinct CDR3 sequences; about 32% are singletons. Specimen: blood. The origin of the receptors is an elderly woman in good health.

This clonotype was seen only a few times. This chain uses TRBV3-1 with TRBJ1-6, with D possibly matching TRBD1 (5 bases). The germline V gene encodes CDR1 LGHDT and CDR2 YNNKEL (reference sequence). The V and J ends lost 8 bases and 10 bases respectively, with 12 bases between them. The CDR3 loop spans 12 amino acids. CDR3 in DNA: TGTGCCAGCGGCTTCGGGGGATCACCCCTCCACTTT. Protein: CASGFGGSPLHF.

Worth noting for this clonotype: Given a much more abundant clone one base away, this may be a read error. The chain joins TRBV20-1 to TRBJ2-1; D possibly uses TRBD1 or TRBD2 (5 bases each). Germline V gene data show CDR1 as DFQATT and CDR2 as SNEGSKA (reference sequence). Deletions cut 4 bases from V and 9 bases from J, with 22 bases between. The CDR3 length is 15 residues. The CDR3 DNA is TGCAGTGCTATCCTTAGGGGACCCCTATGCGGTGAGCAGTTCTTC. Protein product: CSAILRGPLCGEQFF.

This clonotype was detected ten times or more. Being one base from a much bigger clone, this may be a read error. The rearrangement uses TRBV29-1 and TRBJ2-7, with TRBD1 matching 7 bases. The CDR3 is 12 residues long. CDR1 and CDR2 from the germline V gene are SQVTM and ANQGSEA. The junction had 7 bases not matched to a gene; V was cut back by 7 bases and J by 4 bases. In DNA form, the CDR3 reads TGCAGCGGGACGACAGGGATGTACGAGCAGTACTTC. Translating gives CSGTTGMYEQYF.

Regarding this clonotype: At one boundary the junction diverges from the germline segment, which might be a read error. V and J are TRBV6-5 and TRBJ1-4; D might be TRBD1 (5 bases). The CDR3 is 15 residues long. Germline-derived CDR1 and CDR2 are MNHEY and SVGAGI. The CDR3 loop reads CASRSTGPTNEKRFF. In DNA form, the CDR3 reads TGTGCCAGCCGATCCACAGGTCCAACTAATGAAAAACGGTTTTTT.

The chain links TRBV14 to TRBJ1-1; tentatively, D is TRBD1 (5 bases). Germline V lookup: CDR1 SGHDN, CDR2 FVKESK. V lost 4 bases, J lost 5 bases, and 11 bases lay in between. The CDR3 loop spans 13 amino acids. The CDR3 spells CASSRSQGTEAFF. Here the CDR3 DNA reads TGTGCCAGCAGCCGTTCGCAGGGTACTGAAGCTTTCTTT.

The rearrangement uses TRBV20-1 and TRBJ1-2, with TRBD1 identical over 9 bases. CDR3 length equals 16 residues. Germline assignment: CDR1 DFQATT and CDR2 SNEGSKA (reference sequence). J was trimmed by 6 bases and V by 5 bases; bases with no gene match: 16. CDR3 amino acids: CSASRDREGSDDGYTF. The CDR3 DNA reads TGCAGTGCTTCTCGGGACAGGGAGGGTTCGGATGATGGCTACACCTTC.

This clonotype appeared many times. The V gene is TRBV7-2, the J gene TRBJ1-2; D unresolved. CDR1 SGHTA and CDR2 FQGNSA come from the germline V gene. V was pared by 4 bases and J by 9 bases, with 12 bases between. The CDR3 consists of 12 residues. The CDR3 nucleotides read TGTGCCAGCAGCTCTCGAGGGCTTCGCTACACCTTC. As protein: CASSSRGLRYTF. The entire variable domain, with the rest obtained from reference TRBV7-2 and TRBJ1-2, is as follows: GAGVSQSPSNKVTEKGKDVELRCDPISGHTALYWYRQSLGQGLEFLIYFQGNSAPDKSGLPSDRFSAERTGGSVSTLTIQRTQQEDSAVYLCASSSRGLRYTFGSGTRLTVV.

This clonotype was counted a few times. A much larger clone lies one base from this, so it may be a read error. The chain uses TRBV7-2 and TRBJ2-5; the match to TRBD2 covers 10 bases. J was trimmed by 11 bases and V by 6 bases; bases with no gene match: 15. The CDR3 has 15 amino acids. Germline-derived CDR1 and CDR2 are SGHTA and FQGNSA. CDR3 sequence reads: CASRLGLAGANEQYF. The CDR3 nucleotides read TGTGCCAGCAGACTCGGGCTAGCGGGGGCTAATGAGCAGTACTTC.

This clonotype appeared many times. The genes are TRBV20-1 and TRBJ2-1; 9 nucleotides align to TRBD1. V dropped 0 bases and J dropped 12; count of bases not matched to a gene: 9. Germline CDR1 DFQATT, CDR2 SNEGSKA (reference sequence). The CDR3 runs to 14 residues. CDR3 loop: CSAREETGGSVQFF. The CDR3 nucleotides read TGCAGTGCTAGAGAAGAGACAGGGGGTTCCGTGCAGTTCTTC.